The 31 T cell receptor beta chains below were found in one sample sequenced in a study of OX40 agonist ivuxolimab in advanced cancers. Some clones are missing from TCRdb's copy, which holds only in-frame ones; the method was immunoSEQ multiplex PCR. Seen here are around 62,000 clones, roughly 88% observed once, and the top ten hold 2% to 2.5%. This specimen consisted of CD4+ or CD8+ T cells sorted from blood, obtained in a trial of the OX40 agonist ivuxolimab. The receptors here all came from an adult with an advanced solid tumor such as melanoma, head and neck, liver or kidney cancer.

With respect to this clone: Other DNA sequences within the sample encode an identical CDR3. The chain recombines TRBV18 with TRBJ1-2, with a tentative D call TRBD1 (5 bases). Deletions cut 3 bases from V and 7 bases from J, with 6 bases between. The CDR3 runs 11 residues. Germline CDR1 is KGHSH and CDR2 is LQKENI. In DNA form, the CDR3 reads TGTGCCAGCTCACCCGGGGGTGGCTACACCTTC. As protein: CASSPGGGYTF.

This chain connects TRBV2 to TRBJ1-5; perhaps TRBD1 as D (6 bases). The V end was cut by 6 bases, the J end by 2 bases, with 11 bases between. This CDR3 has 14 residues. CDR1 is SNHLY, CDR2 FYNNEI, per germline. The CDR3 is CASRGGAGNQPQHF. In DNA, the CDR3 is TGTGCCAGCAGGGGGGGGGCCGGCAATCAGCCCCAGCATTTT.

V is TRBV6-1 and J is TRBJ1-1; D is unresolved. CDR1 is MNHNS and CDR2 is SASEGT in the germline V gene. V was pared by 2 bases and J by 2 bases, with 9 bases between. The CDR3 sequence is 14 residues long. In DNA form, the CDR3 reads TGTGCCAGCAGTGAACTACCAGCCAACACTGAAGCTTTCTTT. Protein product: CASSELPANTEAFF.

The V call is TRBV25-1, the J call TRBJ2-2; no reliable D call. Between the trimmed V and J ends, which lost 7 bases and 6 bases, there was a span of 9 bases. This CDR3 contains 12 residues. The germline V gene encodes CDR1 MGHDK and CDR2 SYGVNS. CDR3 DNA sequence: TGTGCCAGCACTCTCGGTTCCGGGGAGCTGTTTTTT. It yields the protein CASTLGSGELFF.

The chain is built from TRBV28 and TRBJ1-2; D gene uncertain. In germline, CDR1 is MDHEN, CDR2 SYDVKM. Trimming took 2 bases from V and 7 from J, leaving 14 bases between them. The CDR3 loop spans 14 amino acids. The CDR3 DNA reads as TGTGCCAGCAGTTTACCGCCCCCCCAACGTGGCTACACCTTC. As protein: CASSLPPPQRGYTF.

The V call is TRBV6-5, the J call TRBJ2-7; TRBD1 matches at 8 bases. In germline, CDR1 is MNHEY, CDR2 SVGAGI. J was trimmed by 2 bases and V by 8 bases; bases with no gene match: 5. The CDR3 sequence is 13 residues long. The CDR3 reads CASRTGGPYEQYF. The DNA for the CDR3 is TGTGCCAGCCGAACAGGGGGGCCCTACGAGCAGTACTTC.

The chain employs TRBV18 and TRBJ2-3, with D tentatively TRBD2 (6 bases). The CDR3 length is 16 residues. The V and J ends lost 5 bases and 3 bases respectively, with 18 bases between them. Per the germline V gene, CDR1 is KGHSH and CDR2 is LQKENI. In DNA form, the CDR3 reads TGTGCCAGCTCAGGGGACTCACGGGGCACAACAGATACGCAGTATTTT. Protein: CASSGDSRGTTDTQYF.

The gene calls are TRBV14 and TRBJ2-2; D possibly corresponds to TRBD2 (6 bases). Trimming took off 5 bases at V and 4 bases at J, with 14 bases between the two ends. CDR3 length: 15 amino acids. In germline, CDR1 is SGHDN, CDR2 FVKESK. CDR3 in amino acids: CASSSQTGVTGELFF. CDR3 nucleotide sequence: TGTGCCAGCAGCTCACAAACGGGGGTCACCGGGGAGCTGTTTTTT.

V gene TRBV18 combines with J gene TRBJ2-7, with 10 bases fitting TRBD1. The CDR3 contains 13 residues. J lost 3 bases, V lost 6 bases, and 2 bases had no gene match. Germline loops: CDR1 KGHSH, CDR2 LQKENI. Here the CDR3 reads CASSRDRGYEQYF. The CDR3 DNA sequence: TGTGCCAGCTCCCGGGACAGGGGCTACGAGCAGTACTTC.

This clone was counted once. The rearrangement links TRBV6-1 to TRBJ2-5, with D perhaps matching TRBD2 (6 bases). The CDR3 length is 13 residues. Trimming shortened V by 1 base and J by 7 bases, and 10 bases separated the two germline ends. In germline, CDR1 is MNHNS, CDR2 SASEGT. The CDR3 loop is CASSEDGGWTQYF. The CDR3 region has the DNA TGTGCCAGCAGTGAAGACGGGGGATGGACCCAGTACTTC.

For the CDR3, the DNA is TGTGCCAGTAGGGTACAGGGTTCAGGAAACACCATATATTTT. Translation: CASRVQGSGNTIYF. The chain links TRBV19 to TRBJ1-3; weak D call: TRBD1 (6 bases). V lost 6 bases and J 4 bases, leaving 13 bases between the germline ends. Germline V gene sequence: CDR1 LNHDA, CDR2 SQIVND (reference sequence). The CDR3 loop spans 14 amino acids.

V gene TRBV20-1 combines with J gene TRBJ1-1; D is possibly TRBD1 (6 bases). The germline V gene encodes CDR1 DFQATT and CDR2 SNEGSKA (reference sequence). The V gene lost 7 bases and the J gene lost 2 bases, with 8 bases spanning the gap. CDR3 size: 11 residues. The CDR3 protein is CSGTDNTEAFF. The CDR3 DNA follows: TGCAGTGGGACAGATAACACTGAAGCTTTCTTT.

This chain links TRBV4-3 with TRBJ1-2, with a tentative D call TRBD1 (5 bases). The CDR3 spans 13 residues. Trimming removed 0 bases from V and 6 bases from J, with 8 bases in between. Germline V CDR1 and CDR2: LGHNA, YSLEER. CDR3 protein: CASSQEMDNGYTF. DNA for the CDR3: TGCGCCAGCAGCCAAGAGATGGACAATGGCTACACCTTC.

The chain carries TRBV2 and TRBJ1-2, with D unclear. This CDR3 comprises 13 residues. Looked up from germline, CDR1 is SNHLY and CDR2 is FYNNEI. Trimming took off 5 bases at V and 8 bases at J, with 15 bases between the two ends. The CDR3 sequence: CASSSWAQDGYTF. The DNA for the CDR3 is TGTGCCAGCAGTTCTTGGGCCCAGGACGGCTACACCTTC.

The chain has TRBV6-5 and TRBJ1-3, with a weak D call TRBD1 (6 bases). Germline lookup yields CDR1 MNHEY and CDR2 SVGAGI. Trimming pared 4 bases from V and 3 bases from J, leaving 10 bases between. CDR3 length: 14 residues. DNA for the CDR3: TGTGCCAGCAGTTCCGGGACACTTGGAAACACCATATATTTT. It codes for CASSSGTLGNTIYF.

This sequence joins TRBV7-9 and TRBJ1-5; D unclear. This CDR3 contains 13 residues. In germline, CDR1 is SEHNR, CDR2 FQNEAQ (reference sequence). V was cut by 3 bases and J by 6 bases, with 9 bases left in between. In DNA, the CDR3 is TGTGCCAGCAGCTTTAACGAGTTTCAGCCCCAGCATTTT. Protein: CASSFNEFQPQHF.

V and J are TRBV5-6 and TRBJ1-4; no clear D. Per the germline V gene, CDR1 is SGHDT and CDR2 is YYEEEE. Trimming took 4 bases from V and 6 from J, leaving 19 bases between them. The CDR3 is 16 amino acids. CDR3 loop: CASSPRHSRAYEKLFF. DNA of the CDR3: TGTGCCAGCAGCCCCCGACATTCCCGGGCATATGAAAAACTGTTTTTT.

This chain connects TRBV2 to TRBJ1-1; 7 bases fit TRBD1. Trimming removed 4 bases from V and 0 bases from J; junction bases left unmatched: 14. Germline V gene data show CDR1 as SNHLY and CDR2 as FYNNEI. There are 18 residues in the CDR3. The CDR3 nucleotides are TGTGCCAGCAGTGGAGGAGCAGGGGGTCGCCACATGAACACTGAAGCTTTCTTT. Its protein is CASSGGAGGRHMNTEAFF.

V is TRBV28 and J is TRBJ2-3; maybe TRBD2 (5 bases). Trimming removed 6 bases at V and 0 bases at J, with 7 bases between. This CDR3 contains 13 residues. Germline CDR1 reads MDHEN; CDR2 reads SYDVKM. CDR3 amino acids: CASRDSSTDTQYF. As DNA, the CDR3 is TGTGCCAGCAGGGACTCTAGCACAGATACGCAGTATTTT.

The rearrangement links TRBV29-1 to TRBJ2-3, with 9 bases matching TRBD2. Germline V gene lookup returns CDR1 SQVTM and CDR2 ANQGSEA. The CDR3 runs 14 residues. The V gene end was trimmed by 4 bases and the J gene end by 0 bases; junction bases not matched to a gene: 2. CDR3 nucleotide sequence: TGCAGCGTTGTGAGCGGGGGGAGCACAGATACGCAGTATTTT. This translates into CSVVSGGSTDTQYF.

This clone was recorded only once. This chain connects TRBV7-9 to TRBJ2-2; D uncertain. This CDR3 region has 15 residues. The V end was cut by 5 bases, the J end by 6 bases, with 16 bases between. The germline CDR1 and CDR2 sequences are SEHNR and FQNEAQ (reference sequence). For the CDR3, the DNA is TGTGCCAGCAGCATCACGGGTGGGAAGGCCGGGGAGCTGTTTTTT. Translation gives CASSITGGKAGELFF.

The chain couples TRBV9 to TRBJ2-5, with 9 nucleotides matching TRBD1. With V trimmed by 7 bases and J by 0 bases, 4 bases remained unmatched. This CDR3 has 14 residues. CDR1 is SGDLS and CDR2 is YYNGEE in the germline V gene. The CDR3 is CASRRDRDQETQYF. The CDR3 coding sequence is TGTGCCAGCCGGAGGGACAGGGACCAAGAGACCCAGTACTTC.

The V and J genes are TRBV7-2 and TRBJ2-5; TRBD1 might be the D (5 bases). V gave up 3 bases and J gave up 2 bases, with 22 bases separating them. CDR1 SGHTA and CDR2 FQGNSA come from the germline V gene. The CDR3 is 18 amino acids. This chain's CDR3 is CASSFPPRQGIEQETQYF. Written as DNA, the CDR3 is TGTGCCAGCAGCTTCCCCCCTCGCCAGGGCATAGAGCAAGAGACCCAGTACTTC.

The sample holds one count of this clone. The chain combines TRBV2 with TRBJ2-7, with a weak D call TRBD1 (5 bases). Germline V gene sequence: CDR1 SNHLY, CDR2 FYNNEI. Trimming took off 4 bases at V and 6 bases at J, with 13 bases between the two ends. This CDR3 comprises 13 residues. The CDR3 DNA reads as TGTGCCAGCAGTGTGGGCAGGGCAACCGAGCAGTACTTC. This gives the protein CASSVGRATEQYF.

Here the CDR3 DNA reads TGTGCCAGCAGTTTGGGCAGGTCCAGCACCATATATTTT. Its translation: CASSLGRSSTIYF. The V call is TRBV28, the J call TRBJ1-3; the D is unclear. Germline V gene data show CDR1 as MDHEN and CDR2 as SYDVKM. This CDR3 contains 13 residues. V was pared by 3 bases and J by 9 bases, with 12 bases between.

This clone occurred a few times. The chain uses TRBV9 and TRBJ1-1; possibly TRBD1 for D (5 bases). V was trimmed by 0 bases and J by 0 bases, leaving 18 bases between them. The CDR3 is 18 residues long. The germline V gene has CDR1 SGDLS and CDR2 YYNGEE. The CDR3 nucleotides read TGTGCCAGCAGCGTAGATGCAGGGTATGCCCTGATGAACACTGAAGCTTTCTTT. Its protein is CASSVDAGYALMNTEAFF.

The V gene is TRBV4-1, the J gene TRBJ1-2, with D maybe TRBD1 (5 bases). Germline CDR1 and CDR2: MGHRA and YSYEKL. V was clipped by 0 bases and J by 8 bases, with 22 bases between them. The CDR3 is made up of 17 amino acids. This CDR3 is CASSQDRSGPGIRGYTF. CDR3 nucleotide sequence: TGCGCCAGCAGCCAAGATCGTTCAGGGCCGGGGATCAGGGGCTACACCTTC.

The chain links TRBV19 to TRBJ1-4; D is uncertain. The CDR3 sequence is 16 residues long. CDR1 is LNHDA, CDR2 SQIVND, per germline (reference sequence). The V gene lost 5 bases and the J gene lost 0 bases, with 13 bases spanning the gap. CDR3 sequence: CASSYYDAPTNEKLFF. The CDR3 DNA sequence: TGTGCCAGTAGTTATTATGACGCTCCAACTAATGAAAAACTGTTTTTT. Together with reference TRBV19 and TRBJ1-4, the CDR3 gives the full variable domain: DGGITQSPKYLFRKEGQNVTLSCEQNLNHDAMYWYRQDPGQGLRLIYYSQIVNDFQKGDIAEGYSVSREKKESFPLTVTSAQKNPTAFYLCASSYYDAPTNEKLFFGSGTQLSVL.

In DNA, the CDR3 is TGTGCCAGCAGTTTGGCAGGGCCCTCTGGAAACACCATATATTTT. Translating it yields CASSLAGPSGNTIYF. This chain connects TRBV28 to TRBJ1-3, with a possible D match to TRBD1 (5 bases). Germline CDR1 MDHEN, CDR2 SYDVKM. Between the trimmed V and J ends, which lost 3 bases and 0 bases, there was a span of 9 bases. This CDR3 has 15 amino acids. The whole variable domain, filled in from reference TRBV28 and TRBJ1-3, reads DVKVTQSSRYLVKRTGEKVFLECVQDMDHENMFWYRQDPGLGLRLIYFSYDVKMKEKGDIPEGYSVSREKKERFSLILESASTNQTSMYLCASSLAGPSGNTIYFGEGSWLTVV.

This clone is classed as medium-sized. In DNA, the CDR3 is TGTGCCAGTAGTATTGGGACTGGTGGAAACACCATATATTTT. This sequence encodes CASSIGTGGNTIYF. The V call is TRBV19, the J call TRBJ1-3; D might be TRBD1 (5 bases). Germline CDR1 is LNHDA and CDR2 is SQIVND (reference sequence). Trimming took off 3 bases at V and 3 bases at J, with 9 bases between the two ends. The CDR3 has 14 residues.

The chain uses TRBV5-1 and TRBJ2-7, with D perhaps assigned TRBD1 or TRBD2 (5 bases each). The CDR3 is made up of 14 amino acids. V was trimmed by 3 bases and J by 5 bases, leaving 15 bases between them. Germline V lookup: CDR1 SGHRS, CDR2 YFSETQ. In DNA, the CDR3 is TGCGCCAGCAGCTCACCGGGACCGGGCGACGAGCAGTACTTC. Translation: CASSSPGPGDEQYF.